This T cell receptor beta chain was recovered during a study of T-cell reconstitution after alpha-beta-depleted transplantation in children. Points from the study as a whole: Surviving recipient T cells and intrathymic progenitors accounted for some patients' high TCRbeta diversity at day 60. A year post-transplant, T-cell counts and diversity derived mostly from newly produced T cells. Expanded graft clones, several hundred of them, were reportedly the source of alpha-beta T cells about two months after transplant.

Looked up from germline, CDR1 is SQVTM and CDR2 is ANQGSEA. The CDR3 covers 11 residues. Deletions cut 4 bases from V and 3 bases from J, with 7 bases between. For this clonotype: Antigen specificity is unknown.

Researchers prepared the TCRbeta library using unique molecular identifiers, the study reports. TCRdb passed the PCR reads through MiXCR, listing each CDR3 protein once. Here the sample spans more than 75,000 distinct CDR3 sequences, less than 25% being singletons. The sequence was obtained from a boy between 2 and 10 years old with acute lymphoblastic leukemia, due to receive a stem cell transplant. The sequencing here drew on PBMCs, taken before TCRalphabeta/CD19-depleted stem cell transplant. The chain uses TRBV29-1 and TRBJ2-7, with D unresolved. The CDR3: CSVVVYYEQYF. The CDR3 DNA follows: TGCAGCGTTGTTGTCTACTACGAGCAGTACTTC.